The sample holds a few counts of the clone carrying this T cell receptor beta chain. This CDR3 region has 16 residues. V was pared by 0 bases and J by 2 bases, with 5 bases of the junction left unmatched. Germline V gene sequence: CDR1 SGHRS, CDR2 YFSETQ. This sample stems from a study of cytomegalovirus exposure and HLA in healthy donors. Amplification used 60 Vbeta primers and 13 Jbeta primers. The method was immunoSEQ multiplex PCR; TCRdb's version includes in-frame clones alone and lacks a portion of them. This sample has under 200,000 clones, with around three quarters found just once. Sequenced sample: PBMCs. The TCR originated in a man aged 40-49 years in good health and CMV-seronegative. The rearrangement links TRBV5-1 to TRBJ1-1, with 9 positions matching TRBD1. The CDR3 protein is CASSLGQGQGNTEAFF. The CDR3 nucleotides read TGCGCCAGCAGCTTGGGACAGGGACAGGGTAACACTGAAGCTTTCTTT.